These 32 T cell receptor beta chains were all obtained from the same sample, sequenced in a study of control samples from healthy donors and cancer patients. Sequencing used immunoSEQ multiplex PCR; TCRdb keeps in-frame clones, though not all of them. The data hold 100,000 to 150,000 clones, with nearly 90% observed a single time. Material for sequencing was PBMCs. The receptor set was obtained from a man aged 50 or older with head and neck cancer.

The chain carries TRBV28 and TRBJ2-7, with TRBD2 as a possible D gene (6 bases). The CDR3 contains 13 residues. The V end was cut by 6 bases, the J end by 0 bases, with 9 bases between. Germline loops: CDR1 MDHEN, CDR2 SYDVKM. The CDR3 DNA reads as TGTGCCAGCAGGACCGGGAGCTCCTACGAGCAGTACTTC. This translates into CASRTGSSYEQYF.

This chain uses TRBV11-2 with TRBJ1-2, with D possibly TRBD1 on 6 matching bases. The CDR3 is 14 amino acids. V shed 2 bases and J shed 11 bases, with 18 bases lying between them. The germline gives CDR1 SGHAT, CDR2 FQNNGV. This chain's CDR3 is CASSLSRAGAKYTF. For the CDR3, the DNA is TGTGCCAGCAGCTTAAGCAGGGCAGGGGCTAAATACACCTTC.

V and J are TRBV3-1 (or the pseudogene TRBV3-2) and TRBJ2-7; the match to TRBD2 covers 11 bases. V gave up 3 bases and J gave up 6 bases; unmatched junction bases: 13. CDR3 length equals 17 residues. Germline V CDR1 and CDR2: LGHDT, YNNKEL (reference sequence). The CDR3, as DNA: TGTGCCAGCAGCCAGCTAGCGGGAGGTCCGTCCCTCTCCGAGCAGTACTTC. It encodes CASSQLAGGPSLSEQYF.

The chain joins TRBV11-3 to TRBJ2-1; 14 positions match TRBD2. The CDR3 runs 18 residues. Looked up from germline, CDR1 is SGHNT and CDR2 is YENEEA. V lost 5 bases to trimming and J lost 0 bases; unmatched junction nucleotides: 6. CDR3: CASSAGTSGSRSYNEQFF. The CDR3 nucleotides are TGTGCCAGCAGCGCCGGGACTAGCGGGAGCCGCTCCTACAATGAGCAGTTCTTC. Full variable domain (rest looked up from reference TRBV11-3 and TRBJ2-1): EAGVVQSPRYKIIEKKQPVAFWCNPISGHNTLYWYLQNLGQGPELLIRYENEEAVDDSQLPKDRFSAERLKGVDSTLKIQPAELGDSAVYLCASSAGTSGSRSYNEQFFGPGTRLTVL.

V is TRBV4-1 and J is TRBJ2-3; TRBD2 agrees at 10 bases. The CDR3 contains 16 residues. CDR1 is MGHRA, CDR2 YSYEKL, per germline. V lost 1 base and J lost 1; bases outside the gene matches: 2. This CDR3 reads CASSQGTSGGTDTQYF. In DNA form, the CDR3 reads TGCGCCAGCAGCCAAGGAACTAGCGGGGGCACAGATACGCAGTATTTT.

The chain is built from TRBV7-2 and TRBJ1-2, with a weak D call TRBD1 (5 bases). Deletions cut 6 bases from V and 8 bases from J, with 16 bases between. Looked up from germline, CDR1 is SGHTA and CDR2 is FQGNSA. The CDR3 sequence is 13 residues long. This CDR3 is CASRQGTSWGYTF. The CDR3 nucleotides are TGTGCCAGCAGACAAGGGACTTCCTGGGGCTACACCTTC.

The chain uses TRBV12-3 or TRBV12-4 and TRBJ2-7; tentatively, D is TRBD2 (5 bases). V was shortened by 5 bases and J by 12 bases, with 14 bases between the two germline ends. The CDR3 is 11 amino acids. The CDR3 loop reads CASSHGLQTYF. The CDR3 DNA sequence: TGTGCCAGCAGTCACGGACTTCAGACGTACTTC.

V and J are TRBV7-9 and TRBJ1-5, with D possibly matching TRBD1 (5 bases). V was clipped by 4 bases and J by 3 bases, with 10 bases between them. The CDR3 has 14 residues. CDR1 is SEHNR and CDR2 is FQNEAQ in the germline V gene (reference sequence). CDR3 protein: CASSSQGDNQPQHF. The CDR3 nucleotides are TGTGCCAGCAGCTCCCAGGGCGACAATCAGCCCCAGCATTTT.

This chain joins TRBV18 and TRBJ1-1; TRBD1 matches 7 bases. This CDR3 spans 14 amino acids. The junction had 1 base not matched to a gene; V was cut back by 1 base and J by 2 bases. Per the germline V gene, CDR1 is KGHSH and CDR2 is LQKENI. CDR3 loop: CASSPRDSNTEAFF. CDR3 bases: TGTGCCAGCTCACCACGGGACAGTAACACTGAAGCTTTCTTT.

The V and J genes are TRBV7-9 and TRBJ2-6, with 7 bases that match TRBD1. V was clipped by 3 bases and J by 2 bases; unmatched bases: 4. Germline lookup yields CDR1 SEHNR and CDR2 FQNEAQ (reference sequence). The CDR3 is 16 amino acids. The CDR3 nucleotides are TGTGCCAGCAGCTTCGAGGGGGCGGCTGGGGCCAACGTCCTGACTTTC. This encodes CASSFEGAAGANVLTF.

The genes are TRBV5-6 and TRBJ2-4; D is undetermined. The germline gives CDR1 SGHDT, CDR2 YYEEEE. V lost 5 bases and J lost 6, with 12 bases in between. The CDR3 is made up of 13 amino acids. CDR3 in DNA: TGTGCCAGCAGAGAAAGTCGGCGAAACATTCAGTACTTC. Its translation is CASRESRRNIQYF.

The chain links TRBV12-3 or TRBV12-4 to TRBJ2-7, with TRBD1 as a possible D gene (6 bases). V shed 6 bases and J shed 3 bases, with 12 bases lying between them. CDR3 length equals 13 residues. CDR3 sequence (DNA): TGTGCCAGCAGCCCCGGACAGAACTACGAGCAGTACTTC. It encodes CASSPGQNYEQYF.

The chain joins TRBV6-1 to TRBJ2-5; tentatively, D is TRBD1 (5 bases). CDR1 and CDR2 (germline): MNHNS, SASEGT. This CDR3 has 18 amino acids. Trimming pared 1 base from V and 2 bases from J, leaving 20 bases between. The CDR3 DNA sequence: TGTGCCAGCAGTGAAGTAAGTGGAACAGGTGGATTACAAGAGACCCAGTACTTC. Its protein product is CASSEVSGTGGLQETQYF.

The V and J genes are TRBV3-1 (or the pseudogene TRBV3-2) and TRBJ2-7; D call uncertain. The germline V gene has CDR1 LGHDT and CDR2 YNNKEL (reference sequence). The CDR3 loop spans 16 amino acids. V gave up 3 bases and J gave up 0 bases, with 15 bases separating them. CDR3 coding DNA: TGTGCCAGCAGCCAGGCCGGGCCAATCTACTCCTACGAGCAGTACTTC. This codes for CASSQAGPIYSYEQYF.

This chain links TRBV6-5 with TRBJ1-3; 8 bases map to TRBD1. This CDR3 contains 14 residues. Germline V gene data show CDR1 as MNHEY and CDR2 as SVGAGI. V was pared by 9 bases and J by 3 bases, with 7 bases of the junction left unmatched. This CDR3 is CASSNRGSGNTIYF. CDR3 DNA: TGTGCCAGTTCAAACAGGGGGAGTGGAAACACCATATATTTT.

The chain couples TRBV28 to TRBJ2-5; D possibly matches TRBD1 or TRBD2 (5 bases each). Germline V gene lookup returns CDR1 MDHEN and CDR2 SYDVKM. Trimming cost V 2 bases and J 3 bases, with 7 bases left between them. CDR3 length: 13 residues. CDR3 coding DNA: TGTGCCAGCAGTTTAGGGGGTGAAGAGACCCAGTACTTC. It encodes CASSLGGEETQYF.

This sequence joins TRBV27 and TRBJ2-2, with TRBD2 matching over 12 bases. This CDR3 comprises 17 residues. Germline assignment: CDR1 MNHEY and CDR2 SMNVEV (reference sequence). Trimming at V came to 4 bases and at J to 3 bases, leaving 6 bases not matched to a gene. The CDR3 protein is CASSSLGLAGYTGELFF. DNA of the CDR3: TGTGCCAGCAGTTCTCTGGGACTAGCGGGTTACACCGGGGAGCTGTTTTTT.

The chain has TRBV19 and TRBJ1-2; 9 bases align to TRBD1. The ends lost 4 bases at V and 2 bases at J; junction bases unmatched: 8. CDR3 length equals 16 residues. The germline CDR1 and CDR2 sequences are LNHDA and SQIVND (reference sequence). CDR3 sequence reads: CASSKRQGEANYGYTF. In nucleotides, the CDR3 is TGTGCCAGTAGTAAGAGACAGGGGGAAGCAAACTATGGCTACACCTTC.

The CDR3: CASSLQVNTEAFF. The CDR3, as DNA: TGTGCCAGCAGTTTACAGGTGAACACTGAAGCTTTCTTT. The rearrangement joins TRBV28 to TRBJ1-1; D uncertain. The CDR3 sequence is 13 residues long. V was pared by 2 bases and J by 0 bases, with 4 bases between. CDR1 is MDHEN, CDR2 SYDVKM, per germline.

V usage is TRBV11-2 and J usage is TRBJ1-2; possibly TRBD1 for D (6 bases). The germline V gene encodes CDR1 SGHAT and CDR2 FQNNGV. Trimming took 3 bases from V and 4 from J, leaving 12 bases between them. The CDR3 loop spans 14 amino acids. CDR3 sequence: CASSFFGGPYGYTF. CDR3 nucleotide sequence: TGTGCCAGCAGCTTTTTTGGGGGCCCCTATGGCTACACCTTC.

As regards this clone: A read error is possible here, since a much larger clone lies one base away. The V and J genes are TRBV6-2 or TRBV6-3 and TRBJ2-2; D gene ambiguous. V shed 1 base and J shed 1 base, with 1 base lying between them. CDR1 is MNHEY and CDR2 is SVGEGT in the germline V gene. The CDR3 runs to 13 residues. The CDR3 is CASSYWNTGELFF. The CDR3 nucleotides are TGTGCCAGCAGTTACTGGAACACCGGGGAGCTGTTTTTT.

The chain recombines TRBV27 with TRBJ1-1; 8 positions match TRBD1. Germline V gene data show CDR1 as MNHEY and CDR2 as SMNVEV (reference sequence). The CDR3 extends over 17 amino acids. Losses at the gene ends were 3 bases for V and 0 bases for J; bases not matched to a gene: 9. The CDR3 sequence: CASSFVFSTGVNTEAFF. In DNA form, the CDR3 reads TGTGCCAGCAGTTTTGTGTTCTCGACAGGGGTGAACACTGAAGCTTTCTTT.

This chain uses TRBV28 with TRBJ1-1, with a tentative D call TRBD1 (5 bases). The CDR3 is made up of 12 amino acids. V lost 6 bases to trimming and J lost 1 base, with 6 bases between them. CDR1 and CDR2 from the germline V gene are MDHEN and SYDVKM. This CDR3 is CASRDRNTEAFF. The CDR3, as DNA: TGTGCCAGCAGAGACAGGAACACTGAAGCTTTCTTT.

The CDR3 loop is CASSFKGLWTDTQYF. The CDR3 DNA is TGTGCCAGCAGTTTCAAGGGTTTATGGACAGATACGCAGTATTTT. The chain employs TRBV6-5 and TRBJ2-3, with no clear D. Germline CDR1 MNHEY, CDR2 SVGAGI. This CDR3 has 15 residues. Deletions cut 4 bases from V and 3 bases from J, with 14 bases between.

This chain uses TRBV25-1 with TRBJ2-7, with D hard to call. V lost 6 bases and J 5 bases, leaving 14 bases between the germline ends. Per the germline V gene, CDR1 is MGHDK and CDR2 is SYGVNS. The CDR3 length is 13 residues. DNA for the CDR3: TGTGCCAGCAGCCCCGTCTCGGCGGACGAGCAGTACTTC. Translation gives CASSPVSADEQYF.

The chain links TRBV9 to TRBJ1-6; D remains unclear. The ends were cut back, 0 bases at V and 7 bases at J, with 8 bases in the middle. This CDR3 is 14 amino acids long. The germline CDR1 and CDR2 sequences are SGDLS and YYNGEE. For the CDR3, the DNA is TGTGCCAGCAGCGTAGAGGGAAACAATTCACCCCTCCACTTT. Residues: CASSVEGNNSPLHF.

The chain links TRBV6-2 or TRBV6-3 to TRBJ2-1, with D possibly TRBD2 on 6 matching bases. This CDR3 region has 13 residues. Germline CDR1 is MNHEY and CDR2 is SVGEGT. V gave up 0 bases and J gave up 9 bases, with 9 bases separating them. CDR3 nucleotides: TGTGCCAGCAGTTACTCGTTCGGGAGTGAGCAGTTCTTC. This codes for CASSYSFGSEQFF.

The chain uses TRBV28 and TRBJ2-3; 13 positions match TRBD2. CDR3 length: 17 amino acids. J lost 3 bases, V lost 5 bases, and 8 bases had no gene match. Germline V gene sequence: CDR1 MDHEN, CDR2 SYDVKM. CDR3 nucleotide sequence: TGTGCCAGCAGTATGGGACTAGCGGGAAGAGGGACAGATACGCAGTATTTT. It yields the protein CASSMGLAGRGTDTQYF.

The gene calls are TRBV5-1 and TRBJ1-2; 8 bases agree with TRBD1. J lost 3 bases, V lost 0 bases, and 4 bases had no gene match. This CDR3 has 15 residues. Looked up from germline, CDR1 is SGHRS and CDR2 is YFSETQ. Here the CDR3 DNA reads TGCGCCAGCAGCTTGGTTGCAGGGGGCGACTATGGCTACACCTTC. This codes for CASSLVAGGDYGYTF.

The chain links TRBV6-5 to TRBJ2-5; 8 bases align to TRBD1. The germline gives CDR1 MNHEY, CDR2 SVGAGI. The CDR3 consists of 14 residues. V dropped 2 bases and J dropped 4; count of bases not matched to a gene: 3. CDR3 DNA sequence: TGTGCCAGCAGTTACAACCAGGGGGCAGAGACCCAGTACTTC. The encoded protein is CASSYNQGAETQYF.

The chain combines TRBV28 with TRBJ2-5; D call uncertain. Per germline, CDR1 MDHEN and CDR2 SYDVKM. The CDR3 covers 13 residues. V was cut by 6 bases and J by 5 bases, with 13 bases left in between. As DNA, the CDR3 is TGTGCCAGCAGAAAGAGGATAGGGGAGACCCAGTACTTC. Its protein is CASRKRIGETQYF.

The rearrangement joins TRBV1 to TRBJ2-3. TRBV1 is flagged as a pseudogene. The CDR3 extends over 15 amino acids. The CDR3 loop reads CTSSQVFPGADTQYF. For the CDR3, the DNA is TGCACCAGCAGCCAAGTGTTCCCTGGCGCAGATACGCAGTATTTT.